This paragraph covers one T cell receptor beta chain sequence. The source of the sample is a study of glioma-infiltrating T cells after dendritic cell vaccination. Study information: Patients had newly diagnosed or recurrent glioblastoma and received dendritic cell vaccines.

Up to about 2 ug genomic DNA was used for TCRB CDR3 amplification. Clones were sequenced by immunoSEQ multiplex PCR, and TCRdb holds only the in-frame ones, with some missing. The top ten hold around 8.5% of the sample, which has 85,000 to 100,000 clones, around 84% seen once. Noted time point: after dendritic cell vaccination, including at tumor progression/relapse. Patients had residual fresh-frozen tumor tissue and more than two years of survival data. This CDR3 is built from 14 residues. In germline, CDR1 is SGHRS, CDR2 YFSETQ. The V and J ends lost 7 bases and 5 bases respectively, with 19 bases between them.

The input for sequencing was blood, taken after dendritic cell vaccination. V and J are TRBV5-1 and TRBJ2-7; D tentatively fits TRBD1 or TRBD2 (5 bases each). The receptor was isolated from a human donor with glioblastoma. CDR3 in amino acids: CASGLGPGADEQYF. CDR3 in DNA: TGCGCCAGCGGTTTGGGGCCCGGAGCGGACGAGCAGTACTTC.